This T cell receptor (beta chain) originates from a study of blood T cell repertoires in COVID-19. V gave up 3 bases and J gave up 8 bases, with 10 bases separating them. Germline V CDR1 and CDR2: SGHTA, FQGNSA. This CDR3 has 12 amino acids. The protocol was immunoSEQ multiplex PCR, while the TCRdb copy is restricted to in-frame clones and leaves out a portion. This sample carries tens of thousands of clones, 80% to 95% of them seen once, and the ten largest clones take 4.6%. The chain recombines TRBV7-2 with TRBJ1-2, with a possible D match to TRBD1 (5 bases). The TCR sequence derives from a man aged 50-59 years with active COVID-19. Sequencing used peripheral blood. The CDR3 reads CASSLTVYGYTF. In DNA, the CDR3 is TGTGCCAGCAGCTTGACAGTTTACGGCTACACCTTC.